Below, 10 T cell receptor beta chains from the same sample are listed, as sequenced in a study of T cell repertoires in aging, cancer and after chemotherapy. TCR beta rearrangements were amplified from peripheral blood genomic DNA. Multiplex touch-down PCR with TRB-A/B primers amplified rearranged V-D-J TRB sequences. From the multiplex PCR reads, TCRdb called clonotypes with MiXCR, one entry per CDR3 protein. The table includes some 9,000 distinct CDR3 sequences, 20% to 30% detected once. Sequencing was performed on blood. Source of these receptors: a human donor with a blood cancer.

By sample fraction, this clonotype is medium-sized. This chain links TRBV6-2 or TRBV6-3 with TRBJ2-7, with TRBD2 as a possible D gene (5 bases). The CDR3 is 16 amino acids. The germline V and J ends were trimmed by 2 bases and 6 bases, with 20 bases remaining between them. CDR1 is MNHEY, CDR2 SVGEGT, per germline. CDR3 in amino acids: CASSYPRAAVIGEQYF. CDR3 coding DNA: TGTGCCAGCAGTTACCCGCGGGCAGCTGTGATCGGCGAGCAGTACTTC.

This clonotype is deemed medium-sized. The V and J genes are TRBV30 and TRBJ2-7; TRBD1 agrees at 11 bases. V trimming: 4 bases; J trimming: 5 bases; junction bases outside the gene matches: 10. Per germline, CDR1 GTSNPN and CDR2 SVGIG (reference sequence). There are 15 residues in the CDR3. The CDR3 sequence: CAWTLRDRGTHEQYF. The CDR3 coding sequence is TGTGCCTGGACGTTGCGGGACAGGGGGACCCACGAGCAGTACTTC. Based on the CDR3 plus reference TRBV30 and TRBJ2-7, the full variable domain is SQTIHQWPATLVQPVGSPLSLECTVEGTSNPNLYWYRQAAGRGLQLLFYSVGIGQISSEVPQNLSASRPQDRQFILSSKKLLLSDSGFYLCAWTLRDRGTHEQYFGPGTRLTVT.

The CDR3: CASSLAWTSGSLSYEQYF. CDR3 coding DNA: TGTGCCAGCAGCTTAGCCTGGACTAGCGGGAGCCTCTCCTACGAGCAGTACTTC. The V and J genes are TRBV7-6 and TRBJ2-4, with TRBD2 identical over 13 bases. TRBJ2-7 matches the DNA end more closely, so the J call is doubtful. Per the germline V gene, CDR1 is SGHVS and CDR2 is FNYEAQ. The CDR3 is 18 residues long.

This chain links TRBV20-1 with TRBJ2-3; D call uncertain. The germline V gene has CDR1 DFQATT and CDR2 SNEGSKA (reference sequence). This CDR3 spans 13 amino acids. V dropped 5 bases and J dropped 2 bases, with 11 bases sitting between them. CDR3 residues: CSAQLETTDTQYF. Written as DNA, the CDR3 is TGCAGTGCTCAGCTCGAAACCACAGATACGCAGTATTTT.

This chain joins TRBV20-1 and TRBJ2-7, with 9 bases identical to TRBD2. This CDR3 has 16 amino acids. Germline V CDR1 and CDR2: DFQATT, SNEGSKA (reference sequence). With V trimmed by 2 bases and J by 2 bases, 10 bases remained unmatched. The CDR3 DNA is TGCAGTGCTAGATCGGCTAGCGGGGAGAAACCCTACGAGCAGTACTTC. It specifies CSARSASGEKPYEQYF.

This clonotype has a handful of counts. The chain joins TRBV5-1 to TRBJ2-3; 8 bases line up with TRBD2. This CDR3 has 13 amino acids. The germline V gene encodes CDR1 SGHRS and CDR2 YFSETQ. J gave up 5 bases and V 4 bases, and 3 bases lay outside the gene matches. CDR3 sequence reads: CASSDGTRDTQYF. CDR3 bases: TGCGCCAGCAGCGACGGGACTAGAGATACGCAGTATTTT.

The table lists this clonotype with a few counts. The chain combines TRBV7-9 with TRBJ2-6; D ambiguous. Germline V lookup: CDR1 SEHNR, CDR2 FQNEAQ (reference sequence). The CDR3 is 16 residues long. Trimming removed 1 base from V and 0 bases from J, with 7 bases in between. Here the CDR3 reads CASSLVQISGANVLTF. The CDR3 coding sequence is TGTGCCAGCAGCTTAGTACAGATCTCTGGGGCCAACGTCCTGACTTTC. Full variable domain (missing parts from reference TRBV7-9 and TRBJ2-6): DTGVSQNPRHKITKRGQNVTFRCDPISEHNRLYWYRQTLGQGPEFLTYFQNEAQLEKSRLLSDRFSAERPKGSFSTLEIQRTEQGDSAMYLCASSLVQISGANVLTFGAGSRLTVL.

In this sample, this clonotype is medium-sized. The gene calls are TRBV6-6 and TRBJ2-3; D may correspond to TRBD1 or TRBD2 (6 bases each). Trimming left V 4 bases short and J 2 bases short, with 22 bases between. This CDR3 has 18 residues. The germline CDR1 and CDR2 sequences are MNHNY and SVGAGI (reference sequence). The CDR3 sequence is CASSSAQWRDKHTDTQYF. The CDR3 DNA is TGTGCCAGCAGTTCCGCGCAGTGGAGGGACAAACACACAGATACGCAGTATTTT.

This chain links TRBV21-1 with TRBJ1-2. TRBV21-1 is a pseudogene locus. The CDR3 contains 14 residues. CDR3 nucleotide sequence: TGTGCCAGCAGCAAAGTGGCGGGAGACTATGGCTACACCTTC. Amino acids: CASSKVAGDYGYTF.

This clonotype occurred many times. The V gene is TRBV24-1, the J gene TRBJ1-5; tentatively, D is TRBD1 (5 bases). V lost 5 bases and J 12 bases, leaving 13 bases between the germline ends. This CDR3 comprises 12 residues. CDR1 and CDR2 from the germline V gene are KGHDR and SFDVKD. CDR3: CATSGGVGDQHF. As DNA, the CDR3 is TGTGCCACCAGTGGGGGTGTGGGGGACCAGCATTTT.